This is a list of T cell receptor beta chains from one sample in a study of T-cell memory formation after mild COVID-19. One entry per CDR3 protein, called by TCRdb with MiXCR from the 5' RACE reads. The table has hundreds of thousands of distinct CDR3 sequences, around 17% seen once. Sequenced sample: PBMCs or a T cell subset sorted from them (not recorded which). Every receptor here comes from an adult woman who had mild COVID-19 (a few samples of this study predate the infection). Cell type and time point are not known. Both conserved end residues are part of each CDR3.

v_gene,CDR3aa
TRBV12-3/TRBV12-4,CASTPKDSNYGYTF
TRBV3-1,CASSTREGYGYTF
TRBV2,CASGTGMRNEQFF
TRBV7-9,CASSLGEGAFALRYF
TRBV15,CATSRDGIGQLVYEQYF
TRBV19,CASSKLAGSFYNEQFF
TRBV7-6,CASSPEPGQAYEQYF
TRBV3-1,CASSQRAGAPYEQYF
TRBV20-1,CSAIASGGNTGELFF
TRBV19,CATHPGRDEWAAFF
TRBV29-1,CSVARLAGEDTQYF
TRBV7-6,CASSLEGKQGEKQFF
TRBV5-1,CASSKYRVSYEQYF
TRBV12-3/TRBV12-4,CASSLGVVGATDTQYF
TRBV6-2/TRBV6-3,CASSALGAGVDTQYF
TRBV4-1,CASSQDPGKEAFF
TRBV2,CASERLAGTETQYF
TRBV10-3,CAISERRDDQPQHF
TRBV11-2,CASSRTGSGELFF
TRBV5-1,CASSLAVGGGDIQYF
TRBV4-2,CASSRGGGLYQETQYF
TRBV25-1,CASSKGVLVYNEQFF
TRBV6-2/TRBV6-3,CASRGGPDTQYF
TRBV4-1,CASSQEGGEQFF
TRBV15,CATSVETGITDTQYF
TRBV4-1,CASSQAPDRIGTEAFF
TRBV21-1,CASTPLRYNEQFF
TRBV5-1,CASRPWTDVDEQFF
TRBV4-2,CASSRSPGGAYNEQFF
TRBV29-1,CSVVTATDTQYF
TRBV9,CASSVAGGPGEQFF
TRBV20-1,CSARGRGFRETQYF
TRBV12-3/TRBV12-4,CASSTQRDSTEAFF
TRBV5-6,CASSPTTGVQYEQYF
TRBV4-2,CASSQEKGRNQPQHF
TRBV5-1,CASSPRSGGELPPNTEAFF
TRBV5-4,CASSLDRKKLFF
TRBV27,CASRATGWSSYNEQFF
TRBV15,CATSRVGGLNEKLFF
TRBV5-5,CASSLTSASSYNEQFF
TRBV15,CATSRRGGNEKLFF
TRBV29-1,CSVGQQETQYF
TRBV6-5,CASSPDRGHSGNTIYF
TRBV30,CAWNGPGGATGELFF
TRBV30,CAWSHGTSGGTYNEQFF
TRBV20-1,CSAQLAGGPYNEQFF
TRBV18,CASSPAGVGETQYF
TRBV20-1,CSAPRQGPNLANNSPLHF
TRBV29-1,CSATGTGYGYEQYF
TRBV7-6,CASSLAVASGTNLSGANVLTF
TRBV6-6,CASSYSGDRELGNEKLFF
TRBV5-1,CASSLMTGGYEQYF
TRBV20-1,CSAWSDTQYF
TRBV7-9,CASSLSSQWGTNYEQYF
TRBV27,CASSSMDRFRETQYF
TRBV30,CALEGGNEKLFF
TRBV2,CASSGLAGLNEQYF
TRBV12-3/TRBV12-4,CASSLNRVTGELFF